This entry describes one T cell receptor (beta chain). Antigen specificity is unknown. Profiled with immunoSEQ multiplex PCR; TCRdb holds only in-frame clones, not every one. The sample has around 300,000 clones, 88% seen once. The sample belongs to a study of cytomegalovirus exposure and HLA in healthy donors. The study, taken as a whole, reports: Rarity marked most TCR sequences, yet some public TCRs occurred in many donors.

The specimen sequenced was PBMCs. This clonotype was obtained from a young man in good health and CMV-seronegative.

Written as DNA, the CDR3 is TGCAGCGTAAACAGGGGAAATGAGCAGTTCTTC. Translated: CSVNRGNEQFF. The chain links TRBV29-1 to TRBJ2-1, with TRBD1 matching over 7 bases. Germline V CDR1 and CDR2: SQVTM, ANQGSEA. The CDR3 extends over 11 amino acids. The V and J ends lost 6 bases and 7 bases, in that order; junction bases with no gene match: 3.